The TCR beta chain described here comes from a study of T-cell memory formation after mild COVID-19. Germline loops: CDR1 LNHDA, CDR2 SQIVND (reference sequence). This CDR3 spans 16 amino acids. V was cut by 6 bases and J by 0 bases, with 17 bases left in between. TCRdb re-called the 5' RACE reads through MiXCR, storing one row per CDR3 protein. The sample includes 250,000 to 300,000 distinct CDR3 sequences, roughly 8.2% of them seen just once. This clonotype occurred a few times. The sequenced material came from PBMCs or a T cell subset sorted from them (not recorded which). This TCR derives from a young man who had mild COVID-19 (a few samples of this study predate the infection). Cell type and time point are not known. The V call is TRBV19, the J call TRBJ1-1; tentatively, D is TRBD1 (6 bases). For the CDR3, the DNA is TGTGCCAGTAGCGGCCCGGGGCAGGGGATGAACACTGAAGCTTTCTTT. Translating it yields CASSGPGQGMNTEAFF. The whole variable domain, filled in from reference TRBV19 and TRBJ1-1, reads DGGITQSPKYLFRKEGQNVTLSCEQNLNHDAMYWYRQDPGQGLRLIYYSQIVNDFQKGDIAEGYSVSREKKESFPLTVTSAQKNPTAFYLCASSGPGQGMNTEAFFGQGTRLTVV.